This TCR beta chain originates from a study of blood T cell repertoires in COVID-19. Turning to the study itself: In each case, the material was cDNA or gDNA derived from T cells, B-cell-depleted T cells, or PBMCs.

The V end was cut by 3 bases, the J end by 1 base, with 15 bases between. Germline assignment: CDR1 KGHSH and CDR2 LQKENI. This CDR3 is 16 amino acids long. Adults between roughly 18 and 95 years of age took part from 20 to 25 US areas. Participants' reported clinical history set cohort assignment. Authors' methods: Reference gene primer amplification yielded estimated nucleated cell counts. Assay used: immunoSEQ multiplex PCR; TCRdb lists only in-frame clones, some missing. The DNA gave D and trimming, while V, J and clone size come from that table. The repertoire holds about 140,000 clones, with 60% to 80% as singletons.

This rearrangement joins TRBV18 to TRBJ1-1; TRBD1 might be the D (6 bases). The sequenced sample consisted of PBMCs or T cells enriched from blood (not recorded which). This TCR derives from a woman aged 45-65 years who had recovered from COVID-19. The CDR3 protein is CASSPRQVGANTEAFF. The CDR3 DNA follows: TGTGCCAGCTCACCCCGACAGGTGGGAGCGAACACTGAAGCTTTCTTT.